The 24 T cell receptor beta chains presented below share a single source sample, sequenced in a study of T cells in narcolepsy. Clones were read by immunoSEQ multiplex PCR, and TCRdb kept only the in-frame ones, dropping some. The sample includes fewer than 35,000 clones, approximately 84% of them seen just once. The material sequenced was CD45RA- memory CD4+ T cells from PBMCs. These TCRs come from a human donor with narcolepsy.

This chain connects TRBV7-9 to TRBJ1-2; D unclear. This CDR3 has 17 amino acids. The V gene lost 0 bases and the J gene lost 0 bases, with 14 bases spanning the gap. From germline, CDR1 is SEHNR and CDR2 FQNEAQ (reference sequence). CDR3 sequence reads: CASSLAVGRLANYGYTF. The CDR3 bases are TGTGCCAGCAGCTTAGCAGTAGGACGGTTAGCTAACTATGGCTACACCTTC.

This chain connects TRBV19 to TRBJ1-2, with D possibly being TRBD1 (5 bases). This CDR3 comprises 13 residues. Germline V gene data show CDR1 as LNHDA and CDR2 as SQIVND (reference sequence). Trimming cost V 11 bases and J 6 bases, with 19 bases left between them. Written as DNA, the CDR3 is TGTGCCGCGAGGGGTTCACAACTCAATGGCTACACCTTC. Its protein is CAARGSQLNGYTF.

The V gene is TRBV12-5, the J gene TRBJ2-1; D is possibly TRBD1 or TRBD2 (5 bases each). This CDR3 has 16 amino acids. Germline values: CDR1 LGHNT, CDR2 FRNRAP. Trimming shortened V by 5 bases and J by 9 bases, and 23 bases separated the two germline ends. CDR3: CASGNVLQGDGGEQFF. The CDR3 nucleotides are TGTGCTAGTGGTAATGTCCTTCAGGGCGATGGGGGTGAGCAGTTCTTC.

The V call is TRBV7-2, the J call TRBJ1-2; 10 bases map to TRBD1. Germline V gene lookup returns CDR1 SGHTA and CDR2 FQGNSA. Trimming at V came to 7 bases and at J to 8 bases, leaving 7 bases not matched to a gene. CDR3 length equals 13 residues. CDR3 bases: TGTGCCAGCATCCGACAGGGGGCGGGGGGCTACACCTTC. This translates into CASIRQGAGGYTF.

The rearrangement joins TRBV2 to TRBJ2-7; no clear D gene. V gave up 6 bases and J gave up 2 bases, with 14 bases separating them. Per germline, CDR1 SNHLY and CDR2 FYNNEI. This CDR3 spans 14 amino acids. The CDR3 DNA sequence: TGTGCCAGCAGCCAAGTGGCAACCGCCTACGAGCAGTACGTC. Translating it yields CASSQVATAYEQYV.

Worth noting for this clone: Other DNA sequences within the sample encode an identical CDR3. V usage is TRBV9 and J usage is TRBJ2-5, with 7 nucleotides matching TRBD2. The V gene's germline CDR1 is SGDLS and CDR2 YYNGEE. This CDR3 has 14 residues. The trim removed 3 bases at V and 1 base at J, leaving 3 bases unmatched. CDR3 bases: TGTGCCAGCAGCGCACGACTAGCCCAAGAGACCCAGTACTTC. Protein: CASSARLAQETQYF.

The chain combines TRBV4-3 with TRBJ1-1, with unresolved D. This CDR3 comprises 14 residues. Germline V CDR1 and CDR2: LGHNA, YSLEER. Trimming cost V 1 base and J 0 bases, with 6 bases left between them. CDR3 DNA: TGCGCCAGCAGCCAAGCAGTATTGAACACTGAAGCTTTCTTT. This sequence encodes CASSQAVLNTEAFF.

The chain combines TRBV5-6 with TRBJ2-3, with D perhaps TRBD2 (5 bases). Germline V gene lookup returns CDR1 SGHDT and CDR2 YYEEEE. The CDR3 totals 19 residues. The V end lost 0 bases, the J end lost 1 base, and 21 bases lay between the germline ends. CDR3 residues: CASSLGEVRRAKGTDTQYF. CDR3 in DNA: TGTGCCAGCAGCTTGGGCGAAGTTAGGCGGGCCAAGGGCACAGATACGCAGTATTTT.

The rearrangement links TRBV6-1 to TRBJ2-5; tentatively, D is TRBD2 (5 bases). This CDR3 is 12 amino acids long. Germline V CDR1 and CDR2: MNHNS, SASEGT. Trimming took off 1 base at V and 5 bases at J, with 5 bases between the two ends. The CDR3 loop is CASSEGRETQYF. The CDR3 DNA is TGTGCCAGCAGTGAAGGGAGGGAGACCCAGTACTTC.

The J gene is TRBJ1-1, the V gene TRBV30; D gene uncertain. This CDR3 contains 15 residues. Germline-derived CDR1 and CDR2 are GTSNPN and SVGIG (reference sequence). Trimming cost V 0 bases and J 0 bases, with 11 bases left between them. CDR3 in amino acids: CAWSVSARLNTEAFF. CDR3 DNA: TGTGCCTGGAGTGTTAGCGCCAGGCTGAACACTGAAGCTTTCTTT.

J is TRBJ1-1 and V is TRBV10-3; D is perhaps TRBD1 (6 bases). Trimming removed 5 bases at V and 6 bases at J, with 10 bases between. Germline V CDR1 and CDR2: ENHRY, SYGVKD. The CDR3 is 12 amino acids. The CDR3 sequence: CAISTSGAEAFF. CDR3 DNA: TGTGCCATCAGTACTTCAGGGGCTGAAGCTTTCTTT.

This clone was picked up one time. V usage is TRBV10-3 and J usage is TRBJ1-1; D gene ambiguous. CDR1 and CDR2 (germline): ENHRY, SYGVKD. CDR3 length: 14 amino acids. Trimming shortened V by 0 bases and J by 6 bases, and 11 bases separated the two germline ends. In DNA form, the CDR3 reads TGTGCCATCAGTGAGTCGAGGCAGCCCGCTGAAGCTTTCTTT. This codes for CAISESRQPAEAFF.

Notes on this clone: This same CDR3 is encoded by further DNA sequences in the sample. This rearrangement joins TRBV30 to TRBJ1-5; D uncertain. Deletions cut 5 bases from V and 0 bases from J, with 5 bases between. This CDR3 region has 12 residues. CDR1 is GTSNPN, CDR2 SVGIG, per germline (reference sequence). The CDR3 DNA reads TGTGCCTGGGGAGATAGCAATCAGCCCCAGCATTTT. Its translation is CAWGDSNQPQHF.

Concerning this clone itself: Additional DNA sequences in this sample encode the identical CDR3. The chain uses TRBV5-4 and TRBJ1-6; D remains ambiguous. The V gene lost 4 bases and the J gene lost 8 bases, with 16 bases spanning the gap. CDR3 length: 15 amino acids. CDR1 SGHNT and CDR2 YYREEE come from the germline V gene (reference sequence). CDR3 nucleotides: TGTGCCAGCAGCCTGGGCAGGAAGGCGGATTCACCCCTCCACTTT. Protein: CASSLGRKADSPLHF.

The CDR3 loop is CASTGGVNYGYTF. CDR3 DNA: TGTGCCAGCACCGGCGGGGTTAACTATGGCTACACCTTC. The rearrangement joins TRBV6-1 to TRBJ1-2; unclear D gene. Germline V gives CDR1 MNHNS, CDR2 SASEGT. The CDR3 has 13 amino acids. Trimming stripped 7 bases from V and 1 base from J, with 10 bases between.

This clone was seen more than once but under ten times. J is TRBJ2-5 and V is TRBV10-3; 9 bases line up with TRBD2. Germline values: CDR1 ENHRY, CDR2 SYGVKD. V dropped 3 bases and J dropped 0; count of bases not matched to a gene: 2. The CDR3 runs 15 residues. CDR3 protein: CAISDGGGDQETQYF. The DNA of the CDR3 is TGTGCCATCAGTGACGGCGGGGGGGACCAAGAGACCCAGTACTTC.

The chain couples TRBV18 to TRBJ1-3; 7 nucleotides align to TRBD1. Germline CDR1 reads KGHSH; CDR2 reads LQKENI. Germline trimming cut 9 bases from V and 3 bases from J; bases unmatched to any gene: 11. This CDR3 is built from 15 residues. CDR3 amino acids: CASYKLGTDGNTIYF. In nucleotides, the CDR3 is TGTGCCAGTTACAAGCTCGGGACAGATGGAAACACCATATATTTT.

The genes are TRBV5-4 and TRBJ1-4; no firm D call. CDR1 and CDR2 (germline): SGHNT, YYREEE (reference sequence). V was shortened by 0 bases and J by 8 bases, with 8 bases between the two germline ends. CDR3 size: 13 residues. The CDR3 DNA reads TGTGCCAGCAGCTTGGACCTGGGGGAAAAACTGTTTTTT. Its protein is CASSLDLGEKLFF.

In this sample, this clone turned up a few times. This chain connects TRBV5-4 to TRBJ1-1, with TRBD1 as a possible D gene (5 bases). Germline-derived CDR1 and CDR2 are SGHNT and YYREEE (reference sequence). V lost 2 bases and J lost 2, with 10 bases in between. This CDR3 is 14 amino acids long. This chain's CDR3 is CASSFGGDNTEAFF. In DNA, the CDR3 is TGTGCCAGCAGCTTCGGGGGGGATAACACTGAAGCTTTCTTT.

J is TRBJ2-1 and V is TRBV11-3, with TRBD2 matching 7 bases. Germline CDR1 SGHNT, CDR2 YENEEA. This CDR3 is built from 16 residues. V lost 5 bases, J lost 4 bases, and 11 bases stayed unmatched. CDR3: CASSLRASGIYNEQFF. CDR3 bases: TGTGCCAGCAGCCTACGGGCGAGCGGGATTTACAATGAGCAGTTCTTC.

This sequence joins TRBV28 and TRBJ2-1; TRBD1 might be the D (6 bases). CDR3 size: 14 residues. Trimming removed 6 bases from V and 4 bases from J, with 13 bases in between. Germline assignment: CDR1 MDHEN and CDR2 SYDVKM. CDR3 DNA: TGTGCCAGCAGCTCCGGGGACACATACAATGAGCAGTTCTTC. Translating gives CASSSGDTYNEQFF.

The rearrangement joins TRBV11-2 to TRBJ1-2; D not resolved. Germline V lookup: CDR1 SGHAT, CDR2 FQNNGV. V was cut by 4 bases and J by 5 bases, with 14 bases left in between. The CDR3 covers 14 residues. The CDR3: CASSSGEGLYGYTF. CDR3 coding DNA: TGTGCCAGCAGCTCCGGAGAGGGCCTTTATGGCTACACCTTC.

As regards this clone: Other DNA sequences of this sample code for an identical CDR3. The CDR3 loop reads CASSDRGGNQPQHF. CDR3 in DNA: TGTGCCAGTAGTGATAGGGGAGGCAATCAGCCCCAGCATTTT. The chain recombines TRBV19 with TRBJ1-5, with a weak D call TRBD1 (5 bases). Trimming removed 5 bases at V and 2 bases at J, with 10 bases between. Germline CDR1 is LNHDA and CDR2 is SQIVND (reference sequence). The CDR3 extends over 14 amino acids. The variable domain in full, with the rest retrieved from reference TRBV19 and TRBJ1-5, is DGGITQSPKYLFRKEGQNVTLSCEQNLNHDAMYWYRQDPGQGLRLIYYSQIVNDFQKGDIAEGYSVSREKKESFPLTVTSAQKNPTAFYLCASSDRGGNQPQHFGDGTRLSIL.

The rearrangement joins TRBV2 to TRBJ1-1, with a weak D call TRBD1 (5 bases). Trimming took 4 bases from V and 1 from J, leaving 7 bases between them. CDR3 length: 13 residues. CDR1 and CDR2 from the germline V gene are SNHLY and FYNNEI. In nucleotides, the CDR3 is TGTGCCAGCAGTGGCGACAGGAACACTGAAGCTTTCTTT. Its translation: CASSGDRNTEAFF.